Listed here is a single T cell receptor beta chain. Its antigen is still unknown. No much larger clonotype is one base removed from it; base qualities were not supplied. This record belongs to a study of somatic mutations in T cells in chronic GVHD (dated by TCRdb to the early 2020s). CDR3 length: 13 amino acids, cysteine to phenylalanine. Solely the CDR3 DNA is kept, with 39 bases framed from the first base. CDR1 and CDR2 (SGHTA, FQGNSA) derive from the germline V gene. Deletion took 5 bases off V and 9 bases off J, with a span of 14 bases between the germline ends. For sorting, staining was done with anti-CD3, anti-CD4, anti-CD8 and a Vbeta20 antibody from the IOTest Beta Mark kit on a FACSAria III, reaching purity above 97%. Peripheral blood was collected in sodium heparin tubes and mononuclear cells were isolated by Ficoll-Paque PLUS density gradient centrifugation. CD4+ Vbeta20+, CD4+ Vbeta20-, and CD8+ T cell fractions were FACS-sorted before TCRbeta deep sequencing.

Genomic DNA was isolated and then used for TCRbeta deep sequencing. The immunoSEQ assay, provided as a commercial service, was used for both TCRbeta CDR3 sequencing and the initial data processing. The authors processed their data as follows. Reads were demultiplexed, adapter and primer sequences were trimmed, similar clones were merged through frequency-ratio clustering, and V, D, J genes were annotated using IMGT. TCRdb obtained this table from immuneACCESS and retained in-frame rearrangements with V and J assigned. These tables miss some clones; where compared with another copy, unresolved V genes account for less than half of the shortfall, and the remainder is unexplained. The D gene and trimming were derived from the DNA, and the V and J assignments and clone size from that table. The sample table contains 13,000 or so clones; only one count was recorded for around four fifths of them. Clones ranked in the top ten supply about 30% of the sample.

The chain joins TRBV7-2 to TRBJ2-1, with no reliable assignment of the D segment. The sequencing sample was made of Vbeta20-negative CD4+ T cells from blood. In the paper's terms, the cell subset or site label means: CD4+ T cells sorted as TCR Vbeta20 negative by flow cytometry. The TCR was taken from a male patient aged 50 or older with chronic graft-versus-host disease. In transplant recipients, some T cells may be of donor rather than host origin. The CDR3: CASSPPPPGEQFF. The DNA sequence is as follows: TGTGCCAGCAGCCCACCCCCCCCGGGTGAGCAGTTCTTC.